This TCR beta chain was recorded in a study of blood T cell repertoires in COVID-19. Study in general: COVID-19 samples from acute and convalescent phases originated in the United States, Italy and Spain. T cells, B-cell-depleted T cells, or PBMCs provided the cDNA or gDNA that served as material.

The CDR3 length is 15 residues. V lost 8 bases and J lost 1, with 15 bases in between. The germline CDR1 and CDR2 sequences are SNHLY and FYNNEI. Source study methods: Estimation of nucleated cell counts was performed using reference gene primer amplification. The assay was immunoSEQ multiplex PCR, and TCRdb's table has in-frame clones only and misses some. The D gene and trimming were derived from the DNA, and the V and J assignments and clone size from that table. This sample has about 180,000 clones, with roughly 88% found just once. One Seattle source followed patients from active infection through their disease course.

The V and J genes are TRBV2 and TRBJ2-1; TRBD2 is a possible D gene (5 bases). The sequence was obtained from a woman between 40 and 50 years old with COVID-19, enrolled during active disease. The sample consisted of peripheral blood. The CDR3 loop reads CASLPGLNSYNEQFF. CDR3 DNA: TGTGCCAGCCTTCCTGGACTGAATTCCTACAATGAGCAGTTCTTC.